Sequencing of this TCR beta chain was carried out in a study of blood T cell repertoires in COVID-19 (TCRdb year 2020). Study-wide context: Collaborator samples came from the United States, Italy and Spain and covered acute and convalescent phases of COVID-19. The material from the prospective study consisted of cDNA or gDNA derived from T cells, B-cell-depleted T cells, or PBMCs. The dataset comprised deeply sampled blood TCRbeta repertoires from subjects exposed to, actively infected with, or recovered from COVID-19. Samples came from the ongoing ImmuneRACE study (first 160 participants) plus 1,254 subjects from 6 global collaborators. The repertoires were released in a freely available public database meant as a resource for research on the immune response to SARS-CoV-2. Where available, HLA class I and class II types were taken from metadata supplied by the sample provider and were not determined by assay-based typing. The sample metadata nearly always contained a de-identified subject ID, COVID-19 status, age in years and sex.

In regard to this clone: Its binding antigen is unknown. Base qualities are missing; no much larger clone stands one base away.

The germline V end is reduced by 1 base and the J end by 7 bases; junction bases left unmatched: 9. The germline V gene (reference sequence) specifies SGHNT as CDR1 and YYREEE as CDR2. The CDR3 runs 16 amino acids, cysteine and phenylalanine included. This entry keeps only the CDR3 DNA: 48 bases, framed from base 1. Results the study describes overall, beyond this receptor: The amount of clinical and demographic metadata varied by source and participant and was provided uncurated.

In the prospective study, participants were about 18 to 90 years old, resided in under 30 geographic areas of the United States, and were enrolled through a virtual design. To assign participants to cohorts, the prospective study relied on clinical history that participants themselves reported in a screening survey and a study questionnaire. Each participant in the prospective study had whole blood, serum and a nasopharyngeal or oropharyngeal swab collected by mobile phlebotomists. Prospective study participants could optionally give additional blood draws and questionnaires over an approximately two-month period. Before DNA extraction, blood samples from the prospective study were shipped at room temperature or frozen. The immunoSEQ Assay, a bias-controlled multiplex PCR, was used to amplify TCRbeta CDR3 regions from genomic DNA. In the authors' own workflow: Nucleated cell counts per sample were estimated from amplification of reference gene primers within the assay. Sequence reads were collapsed and filtered to measure the absolute abundance of every unique TCRbeta CDR3 rearrangement. For each sample, productive Simpson clonality was calculated as the square root of Simpson's diversity index over productive rearrangements. TCRdb mirrors the immuneACCESS table, restricted to in-frame sequences. Some clones are absent from its copies; in checked studies, under half trace to an unresolved V gene, and the reason for the others is unknown. The D gene and trimming were derived from the DNA, and the V and J assignments and clone size from that table. The sample contains about 140,000 clones, around four fifths of them found a single time. The top ten clones comprise 3% to 4% of the sample.

The chain employs TRBV5-4 and TRBJ1-2, and TRBD1 aligns with 11 junction nucleotides. Sequencing used PBMCs or T cells enriched from blood (not recorded which). The source of this sequence is a woman between 50 and 59 years old with acute COVID-19. The sequenced DNA is TGTGCCAGCAGCTTGTACTCCGGACAGGGGGCGGGTGGCTACACCTTC. This is translated as CASSLYSGQGAGGYTF.